Each of the 6 T cell receptor beta chains below was sequenced from the same sample in a study of PD-L1 blockade in urothelial cancer. Some clones are missing from TCRdb's copy, which holds only in-frame ones; the method was immunoSEQ multiplex PCR. The sample has over 50,000 clones, just over 85% seen once. The sequencing used PBMCs, collected around atezolizumab (anti-PD-L1) treatment. These receptors were collected from a man between 45 and 60 years old with urothelial cancer.

This clone appeared once. V is TRBV30 and J is TRBJ2-2; D is undetermined. This CDR3 has 13 amino acids. V was clipped by 5 bases and J by 4 bases, with 11 bases between them. The germline V gene encodes CDR1 GTSNPN and CDR2 SVGIG (reference sequence). CDR3 nucleotides: TGTGCCTGGTTCGCCACTCGCACCGGGGAGCTGTTTTTT. Translated: CAWFATRTGELFF.

The chain uses TRBV5-4 and TRBJ1-4; 9 positions match TRBD1. Germline loops: CDR1 SGHNT, CDR2 YYREEE (reference sequence). The junction had 9 bases not matched to a gene; V was cut back by 1 base and J by 8 bases. CDR3 length equals 16 residues. For the CDR3, the DNA is TGTGCCAGCAGCTTGCGAGGGGACAGGGATCGGGAAAAACTGTTTTTT. As protein: CASSLRGDRDREKLFF.

The chain employs TRBV11-3 and TRBJ2-3; 7 bases align to TRBD1. Germline V gives CDR1 SGHNT, CDR2 YENEEA. The junction had 2 bases not matched to a gene; V was cut back by 5 bases and J by 3 bases. The CDR3 loop spans 13 amino acids. CDR3 region: CASSPQGTDTQYF. DNA of the CDR3: TGTGCCAGCAGCCCACAGGGGACAGATACGCAGTATTTT.

There are a few counts of this clone. The V gene is TRBV29-1, the J gene TRBJ2-5, with 8 positions matching TRBD2. The junction had 10 bases not matched to a gene; V was cut back by 6 bases and J by 4 bases. CDR1 is SQVTM and CDR2 is ANQGSEA in the germline V gene. The CDR3 is 14 residues long. In DNA form, the CDR3 reads TGCAGCGTAGCCGGGGCCCGGGGGGGAGAGACCCAGTACTTC. It is translated as CSVAGARGGETQYF.

This chain joins TRBV28 and TRBJ1-1, with D tentatively TRBD1 (6 bases). CDR3 size: 13 residues. Germline V gene sequence: CDR1 MDHEN, CDR2 SYDVKM. Trimming cost V 6 bases and J 9 bases, with 17 bases left between them. CDR3 residues: CASSAQTGTKAFF. CDR3 in DNA: TGTGCCAGCAGCGCGCAGACAGGAACAAAAGCTTTCTTT. The entire variable domain, with the rest obtained from reference TRBV28 and TRBJ1-1, is as follows: DVKVTQSSRYLVKRTGEKVFLECVQDMDHENMFWYRQDPGLGLRLIYFSYDVKMKEKGDIPEGYSVSREKKERFSLILESASTNQTSMYLCASSAQTGTKAFFGQGTRLTVV.

This chain uses TRBV18 with TRBJ2-3; TRBD2 might be the D (6 bases). Germline CDR1 is KGHSH and CDR2 is LQKENI. Trimming left V 6 bases short and J 1 base short, with 14 bases between. The CDR3 is 15 residues long. The CDR3 protein is CASSESSVRTDTQYF. The CDR3 DNA reads TGTGCCAGCTCGGAGTCTAGCGTTCGCACAGATACGCAGTATTTT.